These 26 T cell receptor beta chains were all obtained from the same sample, sequenced in a study of Graves' ophthalmopathy and Graves' hyperthyroidism. Researchers took RNA transcripts and amplified TCR beta CDR3 regions from them. HTBI primers served in a first-round RT-PCR, which a second-round multiplex PCR followed. One entry per CDR3 protein results from TCRdb running MiXCR on the multiplex PCR reads. Counted here are under 350,000 distinct CDR3 sequences, 17% occurring once; the ten biggest clones make up 9% to 15%. The specimen was peripheral blood. The origin of the receptors is an adult man with Graves' ophthalmopathy.

This clonotype was observed at least ten times. The rearrangement joins TRBV4-1 to TRBJ2-7; TRBD1 is a possible D gene (6 bases). Trimming removed 4 bases at V and 1 base at J, with 14 bases between. This CDR3 region has 15 residues. Germline values: CDR1 MGHRA, CDR2 YSYEKL. The CDR3 is CASSLFLTGSYEQYF. CDR3 coding DNA: TGCGCCAGCAGCCTTTTCCTGACAGGTTCCTACGAGCAGTACTTC.

This clonotype was seen at least ten times. The chain recombines TRBV12-3 or TRBV12-4 with TRBJ2-7; 8 bases are a match to TRBD1. CDR3 length equals 12 residues. J was trimmed by 6 bases and V by 6 bases; bases with no gene match: 4. The CDR3 protein is CASRYTGGEQYF. In DNA, the CDR3 is TGTGCCAGCAGATACACAGGGGGCGAGCAGTACTTC.

This clonotype was found many times. The genes are TRBV12-3 or TRBV12-4 and TRBJ1-1; D is perhaps TRBD1 (6 bases). The CDR3 sequence is 15 residues long. Trimming stripped 2 bases from V and 1 base from J, with 11 bases between. The CDR3 is CASSLSWTANTEAFF. The CDR3 coding sequence is TGTGCCAGCAGTTTATCCTGGACAGCGAACACTGAAGCTTTCTTT.

The genes are TRBV11-2 and TRBJ2-7; no clear D. This CDR3 is 14 amino acids long. Germline CDR1 SGHAT, CDR2 FQNNGV. Trimming removed 1 base at V and 0 bases at J, with 7 bases between. The CDR3 is CASSLVPDSYEQYF. CDR3 nucleotides: TGTGCCAGCAGCTTAGTGCCAGACTCCTACGAGCAGTACTTC.

The sample holds many counts of this clonotype. This chain connects TRBV15 to TRBJ2-1, with 8 bases lining up with TRBD2. This CDR3 spans 16 amino acids. The V gene's germline CDR1 is LNHNV and CDR2 YYDKDF (reference sequence). Germline trimming cut 0 bases from V and 7 bases from J; bases unmatched to any gene: 8. The CDR3 region is CATSRDRLKRGNEQFF. The DNA for the CDR3 is TGTGCCACCAGCAGAGACAGGCTGAAGCGGGGGAATGAGCAGTTCTTC.

This clonotype was recorded at least ten times. V and J are TRBV19 and TRBJ1-1; no clear D gene. CDR3 size: 11 residues. CDR1 and CDR2 from the germline V gene are LNHDA and SQIVND (reference sequence). V dropped 11 bases and J dropped 4 bases, with 11 bases sitting between them. The chain's CDR3 is CAGSRGTEAFF. As DNA, the CDR3 is TGTGCCGGCTCACGGGGCACTGAAGCTTTCTTT.

This clonotype was recorded many times. This rearrangement joins TRBV27 to TRBJ2-2, with TRBD2 as a possible D gene (7 bases). Germline V gene data show CDR1 as MNHEY and CDR2 as SMNVEV (reference sequence). The ends were cut back, 8 bases at V and 6 bases at J, with 25 bases in the middle. This CDR3 has 17 residues. The CDR3 sequence is CASGPGEGHRPAGELFF. CDR3 nucleotides: TGTGCCAGCGGACCTGGGGAGGGACATCGTCCGGCCGGGGAGCTGTTTTTT.

This clonotype was seen many times. The CDR3 reads CATSDSGTGTQETQYF. The CDR3 nucleotides are TGTGCCACCAGTGATTCTGGTACAGGGACCCAAGAGACCCAGTACTTC. This chain joins TRBV24-1 and TRBJ2-5; a weak D match, TRBD1 (6 bases). The CDR3 has 16 residues. Per the germline V gene, CDR1 is KGHDR and CDR2 is SFDVKD. V shed 2 bases and J shed 1 base, with 13 bases lying between them.

The chain uses TRBV20-1 and TRBJ1-1; possibly TRBD1 for D (6 bases). Germline-derived CDR1 and CDR2 are DFQATT and SNEGSKA (reference sequence). Trimming removed 1 base from V and 5 bases from J, with 20 bases in between. The CDR3 has 16 residues. The CDR3 coding sequence is TGCAGTGCTAGAGTCTCCGGGGGGCCGACGGGGACTGAAGCTTTCTTT. Protein sequence: CSARVSGGPTGTEAFF.

This clonotype has more than one count but fewer than ten. The CDR3 loop reads CASSPHGARGNQPQHF. The DNA of the CDR3 is TGTGCCAGCAGCCCTCATGGGGCCCGGGGCAATCAGCCCCAGCATTTT. V and J are TRBV7-6 and TRBJ1-5; TRBD1 is a possible D gene (5 bases). Between the trimmed V and J ends, which lost 5 bases and 2 bases, there was a span of 16 bases. The germline gives CDR1 SGHVS, CDR2 FNYEAQ. The CDR3 is made up of 16 amino acids. Full variable domain (outside the CDR3, taken from reference TRBV7-6 and TRBJ1-5): GAGVSQSPRYKVTKRGQDVALRCDPISGHVSLYWYRQALGQGPEFLTYFNYEAQQDKSGLPNDRFSAERPEGSISTLTIQRTEQRDSAMYRCASSPHGARGNQPQHFGDGTRLSIL.

This clonotype was found many times. The chain links TRBV28 to TRBJ1-2; 8 nucleotides agree with TRBD1. The CDR3 is made up of 14 amino acids. The ends lost 2 bases at V and 4 bases at J; junction bases unmatched: 3. CDR1 MDHEN and CDR2 SYDVKM come from the germline V gene. Here the CDR3 DNA reads TGTGCCAGCAGTTTACCGGGACAGGTCTATGGCTACACCTTC. It translates to CASSLPGQVYGYTF.

This clonotype was seen at least ten times. V and J are TRBV28 and TRBJ1-2; D gene unclear. Germline CDR1 and CDR2: MDHEN and SYDVKM. V lost 8 bases and J lost 7, with 14 bases in between. CDR3 length: 12 amino acids. CDR3 residues: CASGNREAGYTF. The DNA of the CDR3 is TGTGCCAGCGGAAACCGGGAGGCTGGCTACACCTTC.

This clonotype showed up just a few times. The genes are TRBV15 and TRBJ2-7; 7 bases are a match to TRBD2. The CDR3 contains 14 residues. The V and J ends lost 5 bases and 3 bases, in that order; junction bases with no gene match: 7. The germline gives CDR1 LNHNV, CDR2 YYDKDF (reference sequence). CDR3 protein: CATSGGLDDYEQYF. CDR3 DNA sequence: TGTGCCACCAGCGGAGGACTAGACGACTACGAGCAGTACTTC.

This clonotype was seen at least ten times. The V gene is TRBV6-2 or TRBV6-3, the J gene TRBJ2-6, with 7 nucleotides matching TRBD2. From germline, CDR1 is MNHEY and CDR2 SVGEGT. CDR3 length: 18 amino acids. V shed 3 bases and J 5 bases; nucleotides not matched to a gene: 13. The CDR3 sequence: CASSYGLADPLWANVLTF. In DNA form, the CDR3 reads TGTGCCAGCAGTTATGGGCTAGCGGACCCCCTCTGGGCCAACGTCCTGACTTTC.

In this sample, this clonotype turned up many times. The V and J genes are TRBV18 and TRBJ2-7, with TRBD2 identical over 7 bases. Trimming removed 0 bases from V and 1 base from J; junction bases left unmatched: 12. The length of the CDR3 is 18 residues. The germline V gene encodes CDR1 KGHSH and CDR2 LQKENI. The CDR3 coding sequence is TGTGCCAGCTCACCACCCTTGAGCGGGGCAAGCTCGTCCTACGAGCAGTACTTC. Its protein product is CASSPPLSGASSSYEQYF.

This clonotype was detected ten times or more. The genes are TRBV11-2 and TRBJ2-2; a possible D gene is TRBD2 (6 bases). V was clipped by 1 base and J by 7 bases, with 25 bases between them. Germline V gives CDR1 SGHAT, CDR2 FQNNGV. This CDR3 is 19 amino acids long. The CDR3 loop is CASSLVGGGIVSFGGELFF. Here the CDR3 DNA reads TGTGCCAGCAGCTTAGTTGGTGGCGGGATCGTATCTTTTGGCGGGGAGCTGTTTTTT.

In this sample, this clonotype turned up many times. V usage is TRBV5-1 and J usage is TRBJ2-3, with 10 bases aligning to TRBD2. Germline V CDR1 and CDR2: SGHRS, YFSETQ. The CDR3 has 17 residues. V shed 4 bases, J shed 1 base, and the junction held 9 bases outside the gene matches. The CDR3 DNA follows: TGCGCCAGCAGCAGAAGCACCGGGACTAGCGGCACAGATACGCAGTATTTT. This translates into CASSRSTGTSGTDTQYF.

The rearrangement joins TRBV9 to TRBJ2-5; possible D gene TRBD1, 5 bases. The CDR3 spans 15 residues. Trimming cost V 6 bases and J 5 bases, with 20 bases left between them. CDR1 and CDR2 from the germline V gene are SGDLS and YYNGEE. The CDR3 is CASTEWGSSGETQYF. CDR3 bases: TGTGCCAGCACCGAATGGGGCTCATCAGGCGAGACCCAGTACTTC. Full variable domain (outside the CDR3, taken from reference TRBV9 and TRBJ2-5): DSGVTQTPKHLITATGQRVTLRCSPRSGDLSVYWYQQSLDQGLQFLIQYYNGEERAKGNILERFSAQQFPDLHSELNLSSLELGDSALYFCASTEWGSSGETQYFGPGTRLLVL.

This clonotype was seen many times. The chain links TRBV5-1 to TRBJ1-3, with D maybe TRBD1 (5 bases). Germline V CDR1 and CDR2: SGHRS, YFSETQ. The V gene lost 0 bases and the J gene lost 0 bases, with 7 bases spanning the gap. The CDR3 loop spans 15 amino acids. The CDR3 loop is CASSLVGDSGNTIYF. The CDR3 DNA sequence: TGCGCCAGCAGCTTGGTAGGGGACTCTGGAAACACCATATATTTT.

This clonotype was counted ten times or more. The V call is TRBV27, the J call TRBJ1-1, with D possibly being TRBD1 (5 bases). The CDR3 has 14 residues. Germline assignment: CDR1 MNHEY and CDR2 SMNVEV (reference sequence). V lost 5 bases, J lost 1 base, and 11 bases lay in between. The CDR3: CASSRNTGNTEAFF. In nucleotides, the CDR3 is TGTGCCAGCAGTCGCAATACAGGGAACACTGAAGCTTTCTTT.

This clonotype came up many times. The chain carries TRBV6-1 and TRBJ2-2, with D possibly being TRBD2 (6 bases). The germline V and J ends were trimmed by 3 bases and 4 bases, with 12 bases remaining between them. This CDR3 comprises 15 residues. The V gene's germline CDR1 is MNHNS and CDR2 SASEGT. The CDR3 DNA reads as TGTGCCAGCAGTGAGGCAACGGGAGTCACCGGGGAGCTGTTTTTT. Translated, it gives CASSEATGVTGELFF.

The table lists this clonotype with a count of one. This CDR3 is missing its conserved last phenylalanine or tryptophan, likely due to a read error. No DNA is shown, since the ends of the CDR3 on it are uncertain; the CDR3 is the one TCRdb lists. V is TRBV9 and J is TRBJ2-2; TRBD1 was called by the table and not checked on the DNA. 13 amino acids form the CDR3, both terminal residues included. Germline lookup yields CDR1 SGDLS and CDR2 YYNGEE. The CDR3 spells CASSARLAGEQFL.

To note about this clonotype: Mismatch with germline at one junction end may stem from a read error. This chain joins TRBV12-3 or TRBV12-4 and TRBJ2-7; D ambiguous. The CDR3 has 12 amino acids. The CDR3 reads CASSPRSPEQCF. CDR3 nucleotide sequence: TGTGCCAGCAGCCCACGAAGTCCCGAGCAGTGCTTC.

This clonotype was seen ten or more times. This rearrangement joins TRBV15 to TRBJ2-7; 8 nucleotides align to TRBD1. CDR1 and CDR2 from the germline V gene are LNHNV and YYDKDF (reference sequence). V trimming: 5 bases; J trimming: 3 bases; junction bases outside the gene matches: 9. The CDR3 spans 15 residues. CDR3 in DNA: TGTGCCACCAGCGTCGGACAGGGTCCCTTCTACGAGCAGTACTTC. Amino acids: CATSVGQGPFYEQYF.

This clonotype came up many times. The chain uses TRBV11-2 and TRBJ2-5, with TRBD2 matching 7 bases. CDR3 size: 15 residues. The germline V gene has CDR1 SGHAT and CDR2 FQNNGV. The junction had 3 bases not matched to a gene; V was cut back by 1 base and J by 1 base. The CDR3 nucleotides read TGTGCCAGCAGCTTAGTGGGGGGGACCCAAGAGACCCAGTACTTC. It yields the protein CASSLVGGTQETQYF.

The chain combines TRBV11-1 with TRBJ1-1; no reliable D call. V shed 1 base and J shed 1 base, with 19 bases lying between them. Germline V gene sequence: CDR1 SGHAT, CDR2 FQDESV (reference sequence). This CDR3 is built from 18 residues. The CDR3 loop reads CASSLGGVWRTQNTEAFF. The CDR3 DNA follows: TGTGCCAGCAGCTTAGGAGGAGTCTGGAGGACCCAGAACACTGAAGCTTTCTTT.